This T cell receptor beta chain derives from a study of cytomegalovirus exposure and HLA in healthy donors. Across the study: Clustering assigned about four fifths of the approximately 400 genotyped donors to the Caucasian-associated ancestry cluster.

V was pared by 4 bases and J by 1 base, with 3 bases of the junction left unmatched. This CDR3 spans 14 amino acids. Germline lookup yields CDR1 SGHTA and CDR2 FQGNSA. 13 Jbeta primers and 60 Vbeta primers were used for the PCR. Generated by immunoSEQ multiplex PCR, the TCRdb table keeps only in-frame clones and is missing some. Found here are approximately 190,000 clones, about three quarters of them singletons; the top ten hold roughly 2%. The study's findings and limits: For cytomegalovirus status, the classifier reportedly gave diagnoses with high specificity and sensitivity. On later analysis, the bulk of CMV-associated TCR beta chains appeared to be HLA-restricted.

Healthy bone marrow donors formed the donor group. A word on this clone: Its antigen is unidentified.

V gene TRBV7-2 combines with J gene TRBJ2-7; 8 bases fit TRBD1. The sequence was collected from a woman aged 25 to 45 in good health and CMV-seropositive. The sequencing sample was made of PBMCs. CDR3 amino acids: CASSSRDRSYEQYF. In DNA, the CDR3 is TGTGCCAGCAGCTCAAGGGACAGGTCCTACGAGCAGTACTTC.